The entry that follows covers one T cell receptor beta chain sequence. This sample was included in a study of CD8+ T cells in alopecia areata. The CDR3 sequence is 14 residues long. The V end was cut by 8 bases, the J end by 2 bases, with 15 bases between. CDR1 and CDR2 from the germline V gene are LNHDA and SQIVND (reference sequence). As for treatment: oral pan-JAK inhibitor, 5-10 mg twice daily. cDNA reverse transcribed from extracted RNA served as the sequencing template. The data were produced by immunoSEQ multiplex PCR, yet TCRdb's version contains in-frame clones alone and is incomplete. This table holds over 85,000 clones, around 71% found once.

This clonotype originated in a human donor with alopecia areata. Sequenced material: CD8+ T cells sorted from blood, taken at roughly week 45, from a patient treated with tofacitinib. The chain is built from TRBV19 and TRBJ1-1; D is uncertain. In DNA form, the CDR3 reads TGTGCCAGTCGTCTCGGGGAGGGTAACACTGAAGCTTTCTTT. Translation: CASRLGEGNTEAFF.